This TCR beta chain was sequenced in a study of blood T cell repertoires in COVID-19. In the authors' workflow: Amplification of reference gene primers was used by the study to estimate nucleated cell counts. Only in-frame clones appear in the TCRdb table, and some are missing; sequencing was by immunoSEQ multiplex PCR. From that table come the V and J calls and clone size; the DNA was used to work out D and trimming. The repertoire has more than 200,000 clones, roughly 86% of them found once; the top ten carry more than 0.55%. The sequenced sample was peripheral blood. The TCR was taken from a human donor in a cohort sampled during active COVID-19.

The CDR3 nucleotides are TGTGCCAGCAGCGGGGGGGCCAGGGGACTAGCGTCCGCCTACGAGCAGTACTTC. It specifies CASSGGARGLASAYEQYF. This rearrangement joins TRBV9 to TRBJ2-7, with 10 bases fitting TRBD2. This CDR3 is 18 amino acids long. Per the germline V gene, CDR1 is SGDLS and CDR2 is YYNGEE. V lost 3 bases to trimming and J lost 2 bases; unmatched junction nucleotides: 14.